This T cell receptor (beta chain) was recorded in a study of neurological immune-mediated disorders. Germline V CDR1 and CDR2: DFQATT, SNEGSKA (reference sequence). Trimming took 3 bases from V and 4 from J; bases not matched to a gene: 5. The CDR3 runs 13 residues. The cDNA was generated by 5'RACE with 10-nucleotide random UMIs. TCRdb passed the 5' RACE reads through MiXCR, listing each CDR3 protein once. Counted here are 49,000 or so distinct CDR3 sequences, roughly 4% occurring once; the ten biggest clones make up approximately 5.7%. This clonotype was seen at least ten times. The sequence derives from a woman in her fifties or sixties with multiple sclerosis. J is TRBJ2-5 and V is TRBV20-1, with TRBD2 matching over 7 bases. The sequenced material came from PBMCs. CDR3 sequence: CSARSPGGETQYF. CDR3 coding DNA: TGCAGTGCTAGGAGTCCGGGAGGAGAGACCCAGTACTTC.